This T cell receptor beta chain appears in the sequencing data of a study of T cell responses to AZD1222 COVID-19 vaccine. The trim removed 2 bases at V and 7 bases at J, leaving 5 bases unmatched. The CDR3 length is 15 residues. Germline V lookup: CDR1 SGHVS, CDR2 FQNEAQ. Study-wide results and limits: Females outnumbered males among donors, who were mostly white British; clonal diversity was possibly underestimated. Repertoires in all cases were sampled only once the peak T cell response had passed. Just a handful of AZD1222 recipients were seropositive at baseline.

Produced via immunoSEQ multiplex PCR; TCRdb's table is partial and in-frame only. The sample has roughly 120,000 clones, around 94% seen once; the top ten hold around 7%. As regards this clone: Its antigen remains unidentified.

J is TRBJ2-1 and V is TRBV7-8; TRBD1 matches at 10 bases. Sample: peripheral blood, taken on day 0 of AZD1222 vaccination. This sequence was found in an adult in good health. CDR3 residues: CASSLRDRGRNEQFF. The CDR3 coding sequence is TGTGCCAGCAGCTTAAGGGACAGGGGTAGGAATGAGCAGTTCTTC. Using reference TRBV7-8 and TRBJ2-1 for the parts outside the CDR3, the full variable domain is GAGVSQSPRYKVAKRGQDVALRCDPISGHVSLFWYQQALGQGPEFLTYFQNEAQLDKSGLPSDRFFAERPEGSVSTLKIQRTQQEDSAVYLCASSLRDRGRNEQFFGPGTRLTVL.